A selection of T cell receptor beta chains follows, all from one sample in a study of T cells in Graves' hyperthyroidism and ophthalmopathy. Via MiXCR, TCRdb re-called the multiplex PCR reads, giving one row per CDR3 protein. This sample has about 210,000 distinct CDR3 sequences, with approximately 17% found just once. The sequencing input was blood. These TCRs come from a man aged 45-65 years with Graves' hyperthyroidism. The conserved cysteine and the conserved F or W are not part of the CDR3 here. Each record gives: V gene, J gene, CDR3 length, CDR3 protein.

TRBV7-9	TRBJ1-1	14	ASSSYSDRPNTEAF
TRBV4-1	TRBJ1-5	13	ASSQDRSGSQPQH
TRBV20-1	TRBJ2-3	14	SARDGLAGGPDTQY
TRBV5-1	TRBJ2-7	12	ASSLGGLVVEQY
TRBV28	TRBJ2-1	11	AVLRDSTNEQF
TRBV3-1	TRBJ2-1	10	ASRGAGGEQF
TRBV7-2	TRBJ1-5	14	AGSLRESGMNQPQH
TRBV30	TRBJ2-3	13	AWVGLAGGKDTQY
TRBV11-2	TRBJ2-1	14	ASSSVTGESYNEQF
TRBV20-1	TRBJ2-5	11	SAGDMKTETQY
TRBV2	TRBJ1-5	13	ASSEGSRIGQPQH
TRBV5-1	TRBJ2-1	14	ASRLGPPGAGAAQF
TRBV9	TRBJ2-1	13	ASSAQVSSYNEQF
TRBV4-3	TRBJ2-6	17	ASSQASGSGKSGANVLT
TRBV18	TRBJ1-4	13	ASSPGQGEFEKLF
TRBV20-1	TRBJ2-7	11	SAEGQGSYEQY
TRBV2	TRBJ2-7	10	ASSRVTYEQY
TRBV28	TRBJ1-2	11	ASRTGVTGGYT
TRBV28	TRBJ1-1	9	ASRSTLEAF
TRBV6-1	TRBJ2-7	13	ASSDRDRETKEQY
TRBV6-2/TRBV6-3	TRBJ2-1	13	ASRRTGSSYNEQF
TRBV7-9	TRBJ1-4	12	ASSLAQNNEKLF
TRBV28	TRBJ1-2	12	ASRLTEINYGYT
TRBV19	TRBJ2-7	13	ASSLQGTGSYEQY
TRBV7-6	TRBJ2-3	13	ASSPLGTGADTQY
TRBV7-2	TRBJ2-7	11	ASSLVQSYEQY
TRBV5-1	TRBJ1-5	13	ASSAGTEANQPQH
TRBV28	TRBJ2-2	15	ASSLYRSGGLGGELF
TRBV3-1	TRBJ1-3	13	ASSPSHSSGNTIY
TRBV2	TRBJ2-5	10	ASSEGEATQY
TRBV7-4	TRBJ2-5	14	ASSSRRNRVQETQY
TRBV7-2	TRBJ2-1	11	ASSLGTYNEQF
TRBV18	TRBJ2-7	13	ASQTLAGTQYEQY
TRBV14	TRBJ1-6	11	ASSQAWDSPLH
TRBV7-7	TRBJ2-5	13	ASSSGRAESETQY
TRBV27	TRBJ1-1	11	ASSSGGDTEAF
TRBV7-9	TRBJ2-1	11	ASSWTGSHEQF
TRBV7-8	TRBJ2-1	16	ASSLGGLAGGAYNEQF
TRBV6-2/TRBV6-3	TRBJ2-5	12	ASSSLAGKLSQY
TRBV28	TRBJ2-6	14	ASSPGTTAGANVLT